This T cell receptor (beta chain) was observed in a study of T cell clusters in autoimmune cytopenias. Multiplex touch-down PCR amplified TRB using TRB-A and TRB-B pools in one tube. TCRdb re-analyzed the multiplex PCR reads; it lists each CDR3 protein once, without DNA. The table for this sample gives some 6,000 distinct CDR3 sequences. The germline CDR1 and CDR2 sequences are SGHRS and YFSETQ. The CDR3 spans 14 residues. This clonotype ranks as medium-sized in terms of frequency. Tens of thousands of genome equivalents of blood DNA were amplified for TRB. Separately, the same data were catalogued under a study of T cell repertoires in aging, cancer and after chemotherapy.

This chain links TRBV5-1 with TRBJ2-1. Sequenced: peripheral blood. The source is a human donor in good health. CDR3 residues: CASSLEVVRNEQFF.